These 28 T cell receptor beta chains were all obtained from the same sample, sequenced in a study of PD-L1 blockade in urothelial cancer. Only in-frame clones appear in the TCRdb table, and some are missing; sequencing was by immunoSEQ multiplex PCR. In the table there are some 120,000 clones, more than 85% of which are singletons. Time point denoted: peripheral blood 6 weeks after treatment start. Sequenced here: PBMCs, sampled around atezolizumab (anti-PD-L1) treatment. These receptors were collected from a man between 60 and 75 years old with urothelial cancer.

This sequence joins TRBV11-2 and TRBJ2-7; no clear D. Per germline, CDR1 SGHAT and CDR2 FQNNGV. Trimming stripped 1 base from V and 3 bases from J, with 7 bases between. This CDR3 spans 13 amino acids. This chain's CDR3 is CASSLGLNYEQYF. CDR3 nucleotide sequence: TGTGCCAGCAGCTTAGGACTGAACTACGAGCAGTACTTC.

The V call is TRBV4-1, the J call TRBJ2-1; 8 bases map to TRBD2. After removal of 0 bases from V and 8 bases from J, the junction contained 6 bases not matched to a gene. CDR3 length equals 15 residues. The germline CDR1 and CDR2 sequences are MGHRA and YSYEKL. CDR3 DNA: TGCGCCAGCAGCCAAGAAGGACTAGCTTTCCATGAGCAGTTCTTC. Its translation is CASSQEGLAFHEQFF.

This clone appeared once. This chain links TRBV7-2 with TRBJ2-7, with 12 bases that match TRBD1. The CDR3 runs to 17 residues. Germline CDR1 SGHTA, CDR2 FQGNSA. V dropped 7 bases and J dropped 7; count of bases not matched to a gene: 17. CDR3 sequence reads: CASTSNPGTGGAGEQYF. CDR3 nucleotide sequence: TGTGCCAGCACCTCCAACCCCGGGACAGGGGGCGCGGGGGAGCAGTACTTC.

This chain connects TRBV28 to TRBJ1-1; a possible D gene is TRBD1 (5 bases). V was shortened by 4 bases and J by 4 bases, with 19 bases between the two germline ends. Germline CDR1 reads MDHEN; CDR2 reads SYDVKM. The CDR3 runs to 16 residues. CDR3 bases: TGTGCCAGCAGTTCGAGTGGGCCGGGGGGAGGCACTGAAGCTTTCTTT. Protein product: CASSSSGPGGGTEAFF.

The chain employs TRBV13 and TRBJ1-2, with 10 bases fitting TRBD1. With V trimmed by 4 bases and J by 4 bases, 12 bases remained unmatched. This CDR3 is 17 amino acids long. Germline V gene sequence: CDR1 PRHDT, CDR2 FYEKMQ (reference sequence). The CDR3 spells CASSSPVDRGRAYGYTF. The CDR3 region has the DNA TGTGCCAGCAGCTCACCCGTTGACAGGGGGCGGGCCTATGGCTACACCTTC.

The chain links TRBV15 to TRBJ1-5; D possibly corresponds to TRBD1 (5 bases). In germline, CDR1 is LNHNV, CDR2 YYDKDF (reference sequence). The V end lost 0 bases, the J end lost 7 bases, and 7 bases lay between the germline ends. The CDR3 has 13 amino acids. In DNA, the CDR3 is TGTGCCACCAGCAGAGATTCAGGGCAGCCCCAGCATTTT. It is translated as CATSRDSGQPQHF.

The gene calls are TRBV6-5 and TRBJ2-7, with 12 bases that match TRBD1. From germline, CDR1 is MNHEY and CDR2 SVGAGI. This CDR3 is 14 amino acids long. J was trimmed by 7 bases and V by 6 bases; bases with no gene match: 7. For the CDR3, the DNA is TGTGCCAGCAGGCCGGGACAGGGGGCTTGGGAGCAGTACTTC. This encodes CASRPGQGAWEQYF.

V and J are TRBV19 and TRBJ1-1; 11 bases agree with TRBD1. V shed 5 bases and J 6 bases; nucleotides not matched to a gene: 5. The CDR3 length is 14 residues. Per the germline V gene, CDR1 is LNHDA and CDR2 is SQIVND (reference sequence). The CDR3 DNA is TGTGCCAGTAGTTCCGGACAGGGGGCTGCTGAAGCTTTCTTT. This sequence encodes CASSSGQGAAEAFF.

The rearrangement links TRBV21-1 to TRBJ2-2; no DNA check was done on the table's D call, TRBD1. TRBV21-1 is a recognized pseudogene. The CDR3 runs 15 residues. CDR3 sequence reads: CASSKQGVVSGELFF. DNA for the CDR3: TGTGCCAGCAGCAAACAGGGGGTAGTTTCCGGGGAGCTGTTTTTT.

The genes are TRBV19 and TRBJ2-2; 7 nucleotides line up with TRBD2. The germline V gene has CDR1 LNHDA and CDR2 SQIVND (reference sequence). Trimming at V came to 2 bases and at J to 6 bases, leaving 12 bases not matched to a gene. There are 17 residues in the CDR3. The CDR3 protein is CASSIRGGTFGPGELFF. CDR3 in DNA: TGTGCCAGTAGTATAAGGGGAGGGACGTTCGGCCCCGGGGAGCTGTTTTTT.

The V and J genes are TRBV5-5 and TRBJ2-7; 7 nucleotides agree with TRBD1. The germline CDR1 and CDR2 sequences are SGHKS and YYEKEE (reference sequence). This CDR3 is built from 13 residues. The ends lost 5 bases at V and 9 bases at J; junction bases unmatched: 11. CDR3 in DNA: TGTGCCAGCAGACCGGGACAGACGGCATGGCAGTACTTC. Translation gives CASRPGQTAWQYF.

The rearrangement joins TRBV27 to TRBJ2-7, with 11 bases that match TRBD2. The J segment lost 5 bases and the V segment lost 6 bases, leaving 9 bases of the junction unmatched. The germline gives CDR1 MNHEY, CDR2 SMNVEV (reference sequence). The CDR3 sequence is 15 residues long. In DNA, the CDR3 is TGTGCCAGCAGACCCTTAGCGGGAGGGCCCCACGAGCAGTACTTC. As protein: CASRPLAGGPHEQYF.

Only one count was recorded for this clone. The gene calls are TRBV18 and TRBJ2-7; TRBD1 might be the D (5 bases). The CDR3 has 15 amino acids. Germline loops: CDR1 KGHSH, CDR2 LQKENI. Deletions cut 2 bases from V and 2 bases from J, with 13 bases between. This CDR3 is CASSPGQGLPYEQYF. CDR3 sequence (DNA): TGTGCCAGCTCACCAGGGCAGGGTCTCCCCTACGAGCAGTACTTC. Full variable domain (outside the CDR3, taken from reference TRBV18 and TRBJ2-7): NAGVMQNPRHLVRRRGQEARLRCSPMKGHSHVYWYRQLPEEGLKFMVYLQKENIIDESGMPKERFSAEFPKEGPSILRIQQVVRGDSAAYFCASSPGQGLPYEQYFGPGTRLTVT.

This chain connects TRBV4-1 to TRBJ2-7; 7 bases are a match to TRBD1. The CDR3 is 16 residues long. Trimming took 0 bases from V and 1 from J; bases not matched to a gene: 6. The V gene's germline CDR1 is MGHRA and CDR2 YSYEKL. CDR3 sequence reads: CASSQEGTVPSYEQYF. The CDR3 region has the DNA TGCGCCAGCAGCCAAGAGGGGACAGTGCCATCCTACGAGCAGTACTTC.

This clone has just a few counts. The CDR3 DNA is TGTGCCAGCAGCGGAACAGGCAATTCACCCCTCCACTTT. As protein: CASSGTGNSPLHF. The chain uses TRBV7-6 and TRBJ1-6, with a possible D match to TRBD1 (5 bases). This CDR3 has 13 residues. Germline-derived CDR1 and CDR2 are SGHVS and FNYEAQ. Trimming left V 5 bases short and J 7 bases short, with 9 bases between.

The chain has TRBV6-1 and TRBJ2-7; a possible D gene is TRBD2 (5 bases). Germline values: CDR1 MNHNS, CDR2 SASEGT. V was shortened by 7 bases and J by 1 base, with 8 bases between the two germline ends. This CDR3 has 12 amino acids. CDR3 DNA sequence: TGTGCCAGCAAACGGACTTCCTACGAGCAGTACTTC. Amino acids: CASKRTSYEQYF.

This clone appeared a single time. This chain connects TRBV27 to TRBJ2-3, with D maybe TRBD1 (9 bases). The length of the CDR3 is 16 residues. Between the trimmed V and J ends, which lost 5 bases and 3 bases, there was a span of 18 bases. Per the germline V gene, CDR1 is MNHEY and CDR2 is SMNVEV (reference sequence). The CDR3 DNA reads as TGTGCCAGCAGTCCCCGGGGGGGGACAGGGACAGATACGCAGTATTTT. It codes for CASSPRGGTGTDTQYF.

The V call is TRBV19, the J call TRBJ2-7, with D possibly being TRBD1 (5 bases). The CDR3 length is 13 residues. CDR1 and CDR2 from the germline V gene are LNHDA and SQIVND (reference sequence). V shed 2 bases and J shed 6 bases, with 11 bases lying between them. The CDR3 loop is CASSIPQGGEQYF. In DNA, the CDR3 is TGTGCCAGTAGTATACCCCAGGGTGGCGAGCAGTACTTC.

The chain uses TRBV7-2 and TRBJ2-2; TRBD2 matches 11 bases. CDR1 is SGHTA, CDR2 FQGNSA, per germline. CDR3 length: 18 residues. J was trimmed by 5 bases and V by 2 bases; bases with no gene match: 10. CDR3 coding DNA: TGTGCCAGCAGCTTAAACCTAGCGGGAGGTCCGGGGACCGGGGAGCTGTTTTTT. Protein sequence: CASSLNLAGGPGTGELFF.

The table lists this clone with a count of one. The genes are TRBV5-1 and TRBJ1-3; tentatively, D is TRBD1 (5 bases). The CDR3 runs 15 residues. Germline V CDR1 and CDR2: SGHRS, YFSETQ. Trimming cost V 8 bases and J 0 bases, with 15 bases left between them. The CDR3 DNA sequence: TGCGCCAGTCGTGCGGACACCAGCTCTGGAAACACCATATATTTT. This codes for CASRADTSSGNTIYF.

J is TRBJ1-2 and V is TRBV19; D is unclear. Trimming left V 8 bases short and J 3 bases short, with 10 bases between. CDR1 and CDR2 (germline): LNHDA, SQIVND (reference sequence). The CDR3 is made up of 12 amino acids. CDR3 sequence reads: CASQEGYYGYTF. Written as DNA, the CDR3 is TGTGCCAGTCAGGAGGGCTACTATGGCTACACCTTC.

The chain combines TRBV6-5 with TRBJ2-7; possible D gene TRBD2, 6 bases. Per the germline V gene, CDR1 is MNHEY and CDR2 is SVGAGI. The CDR3 consists of 14 residues. V lost 0 bases and J lost 5, with 11 bases in between. The CDR3 reads CASSYSVAADEQYF. The CDR3 bases are TGTGCCAGCAGTTACTCGGTAGCGGCTGACGAGCAGTACTTC.

The rearrangement uses TRBV5-4 and TRBJ2-7; perhaps TRBD1 as D (5 bases). Germline V gives CDR1 SGHNT, CDR2 YYREEE (reference sequence). The CDR3 consists of 15 residues. Trimming removed 1 base from V and 6 bases from J, with 17 bases in between. CDR3 nucleotides: TGTGCCAGCAGCTTGCAGGGCCCGATGGGCAGCGAGCAGTACTTC. It encodes CASSLQGPMGSEQYF.

The V and J genes are TRBV11-2 and TRBJ2-7, with 10 bases fitting TRBD1. The CDR3 extends over 15 amino acids. The V segment lost 2 bases and the J segment 4 bases; nucleotides outside the gene matches: 5. CDR1 is SGHAT, CDR2 FQNNGV, per germline. CDR3 loop: CASSLTGQGIYEQYF. CDR3 coding DNA: TGTGCCAGCAGCTTAACGGGACAGGGGATTTACGAGCAGTACTTC.

The chain uses TRBV14 and TRBJ1-3; the match to TRBD1 covers 7 bases. The CDR3 consists of 15 residues. Germline values: CDR1 SGHDN, CDR2 FVKESK. Trimming took 4 bases from V and 8 from J; bases not matched to a gene: 11. This CDR3 is CASSRTQAGGDTIYF. CDR3 bases: TGTGCCAGCAGCCGAACTCAGGCAGGGGGAGACACCATATATTTT.

This chain connects TRBV28 to TRBJ2-3; 7 bases are a match to TRBD2. V dropped 4 bases and J dropped 4; count of bases not matched to a gene: 8. This CDR3 contains 15 residues. Germline V gene lookup returns CDR1 MDHEN and CDR2 SYDVKM. The CDR3 DNA follows: TGTGCCAGCAGTTACTGGGAGGGACTCCCAGATACGCAGTATTTT. As protein: CASSYWEGLPDTQYF. Looking up the rest from reference TRBV28 and TRBJ2-3 gives the full variable domain: DVKVTQSSRYLVKRTGEKVFLECVQDMDHENMFWYRQDPGLGLRLIYFSYDVKMKEKGDIPEGYSVSREKKERFSLILESASTNQTSMYLCASSYWEGLPDTQYFGPGTRLTVL.

The chain joins TRBV28 to TRBJ2-7; TRBD1 agrees at 7 bases. V shed 6 bases, J shed 2 bases, and the junction held 10 bases outside the gene matches. The CDR3 has 15 residues. From germline, CDR1 is MDHEN and CDR2 SYDVKM. Written as DNA, the CDR3 is TGTGCCAGCAGGAGGTTAGGACAGGTCCCCTACGAGCAGTACTTC. Protein sequence: CASRRLGQVPYEQYF.

This rearrangement joins TRBV6-6 to TRBJ2-2; 11 bases align to TRBD1. Trimming cost V 4 bases and J 5 bases; bases outside gene matches: 3. The germline CDR1 and CDR2 sequences are MNHNY and SVGAGI (reference sequence). The CDR3 is 15 residues long. The CDR3 is CASSSGTGGTGELFF. CDR3 bases: TGTGCCAGCAGTTCTGGGACAGGGGGGACCGGGGAGCTGTTTTTT.